The 11 T cell receptor beta chains given below trace back to one sample, sequenced in a study of T cell responses to AZD1222 COVID-19 vaccine. Measured with immunoSEQ multiplex PCR; TCRdb has only the in-frame clones, and not every one. The table lists some 130,000 clones, 88% of them singletons. The sample was peripheral blood, taken on day 0 of AZD1222 vaccination. The source of these receptors is an adult in good health.

This rearrangement joins TRBV19 to TRBJ2-1, with 16 bases identical to TRBD2. In germline, CDR1 is LNHDA, CDR2 SQIVND (reference sequence). This CDR3 region has 17 residues. V was clipped by 5 bases and J by 8 bases; unmatched bases: 9. The chain's CDR3 is CASSPGTSGRGGHEQFF. The CDR3, as DNA: TGTGCCAGTAGTCCCGGGACTAGCGGGAGGGGGGGTCATGAGCAGTTCTTC.

Concerning this clone itself: The same CDR3 is also encoded by other DNA sequences in this sample. J is TRBJ2-7 and V is TRBV5-1, with no clear D. The CDR3 is 14 amino acids. Trimming removed 0 bases at V and 1 base at J, with 8 bases between. Germline CDR1 and CDR2: SGHRS and YFSETQ. CDR3 amino acids: CASSLAGGSYEQYF. The DNA of the CDR3 is TGCGCCAGCAGCTTGGCCGGCGGATCCTACGAGCAGTACTTC. Full variable domain (remainder filled in from reference TRBV5-1 and TRBJ2-7): KAGVTQTPRYLIKTRGQQVTLSCSPISGHRSVSWYQQTPGQGLQFLFEYFSETQRNKGNFPGRFSGRQFSNSRSEMNVSTLELGDSALYLCASSLAGGSYEQYFGPGTRLTVT.

The CDR3 coding sequence is TGTGCCAGCAGCTCCCAGACAGGGTTGGCAAACATTCAGTACTTC. This codes for CASSSQTGLANIQYF. The chain recombines TRBV9 with TRBJ2-4; 7 bases agree with TRBD1. The trim removed 4 bases at V and 6 bases at J, leaving 10 bases unmatched. CDR1 and CDR2 from the germline V gene are SGDLS and YYNGEE. This CDR3 has 15 amino acids.

This clone showed up just a few times. The V gene is TRBV19, the J gene TRBJ2-1, with a possible D match to TRBD1 (7 bases). Germline CDR1 and CDR2: LNHDA and SQIVND (reference sequence). The CDR3 length is 13 residues. V gave up 5 bases and J gave up 7 bases, with 12 bases separating them. The DNA for the CDR3 is TGTGCCAGTAGTGGACTACAGGGGAATGAGCAGTTCTTC. Protein sequence: CASSGLQGNEQFF.

The chain is built from TRBV5-1 and TRBJ2-2; D gene unclear. Germline values: CDR1 SGHRS, CDR2 YFSETQ. This CDR3 is built from 16 residues. V was trimmed by 0 bases and J by 4 bases, leaving 13 bases between them. The CDR3 DNA is TGCGCCAGCAGCTTGGTGGCGTCCACGGGCACCGGGGAGCTGTTTTTT. This codes for CASSLVASTGTGELFF. The full variable domain, its missing parts supplied by reference TRBV5-1 and TRBJ2-2, is KAGVTQTPRYLIKTRGQQVTLSCSPISGHRSVSWYQQTPGQGLQFLFEYFSETQRNKGNFPGRFSGRQFSNSRSEMNVSTLELGDSALYLCASSLVASTGTGELFFGEGSRLTVL.

J is TRBJ2-7 and V is TRBV6-6, with 9 nucleotides matching TRBD2. Germline CDR1 MNHNY, CDR2 SVGAGI (reference sequence). CDR3 length: 16 amino acids. The junction had 7 bases not matched to a gene; V was cut back by 0 bases and J by 4 bases. The CDR3 nucleotides read TGTGCCAGCAGTTACTCGGGCGGGACTAGCTCATACGAGCAGTACTTC. Translated: CASSYSGGTSSYEQYF.

The rearrangement uses TRBV5-1 and TRBJ2-7; the D call may be TRBD1 or TRBD2 (5 bases each). The CDR3 covers 14 residues. The V end lost 5 bases, the J end lost 0 bases, and 12 bases lay between the germline ends. CDR1 SGHRS and CDR2 YFSETQ come from the germline V gene. CDR3 region: CASSSGTSSYEQYF. CDR3 sequence (DNA): TGCGCCAGCAGTTCTGGGACCAGCTCCTACGAGCAGTACTTC. The full variable domain, in which reference TRBV5-1 and TRBJ2-7 provide the parts outside the CDR3, is KAGVTQTPRYLIKTRGQQVTLSCSPISGHRSVSWYQQTPGQGLQFLFEYFSETQRNKGNFPGRFSGRQFSNSRSEMNVSTLELGDSALYLCASSSGTSSYEQYFGPGTRLTVT.

The rearrangement links TRBV7-8 to TRBJ2-1; D ambiguous. CDR1 is SGHVS and CDR2 is FQNEAQ in the germline V gene. V lost 2 bases and J 12 bases, leaving 14 bases between the germline ends. This CDR3 is 13 amino acids long. This CDR3 is CASSLPIPWGQFF. CDR3 coding DNA: TGTGCCAGCAGCTTACCTATACCTTGGGGGCAGTTCTTC.

This clone occurred once. This chain links TRBV19 with TRBJ2-1; 11 bases agree with TRBD2. Losses at the gene ends were 10 bases for V and 4 bases for J; bases not matched to a gene: 12. CDR1 and CDR2 from the germline V gene are LNHDA and SQIVND (reference sequence). The CDR3 is 16 amino acids. CDR3 sequence: CATGTSGLRSYNEQFF. The CDR3, as DNA: TGTGCCACCGGGACTAGCGGCCTAAGGTCTTACAATGAGCAGTTCTTC.

This chain uses TRBV5-1 with TRBJ2-7; D is unclear. The CDR3 is 16 residues long. V gave up 0 bases and J gave up 0 bases, with 13 bases separating them. Germline V lookup: CDR1 SGHRS, CDR2 YFSETQ. The DNA of the CDR3 is TGCGCCAGCAGCTTGGCCGCAGCCCGGGCCTCCTACGAGCAGTACTTC. It translates to CASSLAAARASYEQYF.

The genes are TRBV5-1 and TRBJ2-4; the D gene is possibly TRBD2 (5 bases). The V end was cut by 4 bases, the J end by 3 bases, with 5 bases between. Per germline, CDR1 SGHRS and CDR2 YFSETQ. The CDR3 totals 12 residues. The CDR3 sequence: CASSEGKNIQYF. CDR3 sequence (DNA): TGCGCCAGCAGCGAGGGCAAAAACATTCAGTACTTC. The full variable domain, with the rest looked up from reference TRBV5-1 and TRBJ2-4, is KAGVTQTPRYLIKTRGQQVTLSCSPISGHRSVSWYQQTPGQGLQFLFEYFSETQRNKGNFPGRFSGRQFSNSRSEMNVSTLELGDSALYLCASSEGKNIQYFGAGTRLSVL.